This TCR beta chain is drawn from a study of regulatory T cells in long-lasting Graves disease. This clonotype has ten or more counts. The time point denotes: newly diagnosed GD, antithyroid drugs for less than 3 months. RNA from PBMCs was the source of the TCR library. Through Arm-PCR of CDR3 regions and iRepertoire HTBI primers, TCR beta libraries were built. Each CDR3 protein is one row after TCRdb ran MiXCR on the multiplex PCR reads. The sample consists of hundreds of thousands of distinct CDR3 sequences, 16% of them appearing once. The sample was also linked to a second study, of T cells in Graves' hyperthyroidism and ophthalmopathy.

The TCR comes from a woman in her thirties with Graves disease. The input for sequencing was peripheral blood mononuclear cells (PBMCs), taken at new diagnosis, from a patient treated with antithyroid drugs.

The chain's CDR3 is CASSLWGGVGPEGTEAFF. The CDR3 DNA sequence: TGTGCCAGCAGTTTATGGGGGGGGGTAGGCCCAGAGGGCACTGAAGCTTTCTTT. This rearrangement joins TRBV28 to TRBJ1-1; D perhaps matches TRBD1 (5 bases). From germline, CDR1 is MDHEN and CDR2 SYDVKM. The CDR3 length is 18 residues. V was shortened by 0 bases and J by 4 bases, with 21 bases between the two germline ends.